This T cell receptor beta chain was sequenced in a study of T cells in Graves' hyperthyroidism and ophthalmopathy. Template material for amplifying TCR beta CDR3 regions consisted of RNA transcripts. TCR CDR3 regions were first amplified by RT-PCR with HTBI primers. TCRdb redid the calling of the multiplex PCR reads with MiXCR, one entry per CDR3 protein. The sample has approximately 700,000 distinct CDR3 sequences, 40% to 55% seen once; the top ten hold about 7.2%. There are a few counts of this clonotype. Germline CDR1 is SGDLS and CDR2 is YYNGEE. Between the trimmed V and J ends, which lost 7 bases and 2 bases, there was a span of 13 bases. The CDR3 sequence is 13 residues long.

The sequence came from an adult man with Graves' disease, either hyperthyroidism or ophthalmopathy (not recorded which). V is TRBV9 and J is TRBJ2-7; D gene ambiguous. Sample: peripheral blood or thyroid tissue (not recorded which). Written as DNA, the CDR3 is TGTGCCAGCGCCGATGGTAGAACCTACGAGCAGTACTTC. Protein sequence: CASADGRTYEQYF.